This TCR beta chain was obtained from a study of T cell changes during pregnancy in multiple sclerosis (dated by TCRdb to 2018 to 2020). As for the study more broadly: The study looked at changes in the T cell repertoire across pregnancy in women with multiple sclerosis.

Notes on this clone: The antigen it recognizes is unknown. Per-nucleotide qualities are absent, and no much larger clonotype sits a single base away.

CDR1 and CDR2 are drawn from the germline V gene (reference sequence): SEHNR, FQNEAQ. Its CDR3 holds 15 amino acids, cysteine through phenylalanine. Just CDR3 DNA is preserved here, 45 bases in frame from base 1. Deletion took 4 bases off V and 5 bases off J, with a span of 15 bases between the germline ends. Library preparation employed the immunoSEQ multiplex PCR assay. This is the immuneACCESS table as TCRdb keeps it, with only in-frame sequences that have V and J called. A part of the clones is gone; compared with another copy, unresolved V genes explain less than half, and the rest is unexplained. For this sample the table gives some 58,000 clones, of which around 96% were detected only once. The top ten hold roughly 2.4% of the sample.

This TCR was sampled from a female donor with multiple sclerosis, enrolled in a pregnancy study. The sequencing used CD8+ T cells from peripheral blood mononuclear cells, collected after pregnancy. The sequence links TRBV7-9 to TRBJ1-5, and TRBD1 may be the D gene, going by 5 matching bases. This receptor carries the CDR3 CASSSEYDSYQPQHF. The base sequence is TGTGCCAGCAGCTCAGAATATGACAGCTATCAGCCCCAGCATTTT.